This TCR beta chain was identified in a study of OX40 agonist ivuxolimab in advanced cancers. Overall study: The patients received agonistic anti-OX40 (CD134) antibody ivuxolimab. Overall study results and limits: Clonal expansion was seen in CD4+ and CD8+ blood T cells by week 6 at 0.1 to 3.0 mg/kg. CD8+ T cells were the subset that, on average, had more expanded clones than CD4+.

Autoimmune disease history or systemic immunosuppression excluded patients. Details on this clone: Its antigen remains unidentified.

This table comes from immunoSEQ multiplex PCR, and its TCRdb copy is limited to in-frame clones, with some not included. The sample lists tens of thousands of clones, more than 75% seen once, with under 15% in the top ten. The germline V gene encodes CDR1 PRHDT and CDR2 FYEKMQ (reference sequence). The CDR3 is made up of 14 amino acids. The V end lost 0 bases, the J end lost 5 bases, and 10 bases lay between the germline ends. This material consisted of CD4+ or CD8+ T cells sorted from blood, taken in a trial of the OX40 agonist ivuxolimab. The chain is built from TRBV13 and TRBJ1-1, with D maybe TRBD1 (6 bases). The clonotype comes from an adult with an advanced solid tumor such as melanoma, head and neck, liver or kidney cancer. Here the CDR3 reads CASSLGQGRTEAFF. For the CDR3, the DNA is TGTGCCAGCAGCTTAGGGCAGGGGAGGACTGAAGCTTTCTTT.